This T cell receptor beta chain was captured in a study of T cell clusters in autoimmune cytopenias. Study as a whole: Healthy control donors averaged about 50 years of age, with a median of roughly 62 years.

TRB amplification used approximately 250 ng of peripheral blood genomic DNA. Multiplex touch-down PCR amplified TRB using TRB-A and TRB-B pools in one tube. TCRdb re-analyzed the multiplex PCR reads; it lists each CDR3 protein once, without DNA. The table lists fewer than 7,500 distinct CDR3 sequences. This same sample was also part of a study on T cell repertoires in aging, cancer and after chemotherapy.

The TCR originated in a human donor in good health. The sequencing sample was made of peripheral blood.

This CDR3 is CASSYSFDLSDPGYTF. This chain uses TRBV6-5 with TRBJ1-2. Germline CDR1 is MNHEY and CDR2 is SVGAGI. The CDR3 is 16 residues long.